This T cell receptor (beta chain) was obtained from a study of regulatory T cells in long-lasting Graves disease. Regarding time point: persistent/refractory GD, antithyroid drugs over 5 years with positive TRAb. Making the TCR library involved RNA that had been extracted from PBMCs. Whole-study findings and limits: Those with persistent Graves' had less TCR diversity than newly diagnosed patients.

For TCR beta, libraries came from iRepertoire HTBI primers and Arm-PCR of CDR3 regions. TCRdb re-analysed the multiplex PCR reads in MiXCR, keeping a single row per CDR3 protein. This table has around 460,000 distinct CDR3 sequences, less than 25% appearing once. A note on this clonotype: What it binds is unknown.

This CDR3 region has 14 residues. Germline lookup yields CDR1 GTSNPN and CDR2 SVGIG (reference sequence). V was clipped by 0 bases and J by 13 bases; unmatched bases: 8. The receptor was isolated from a female donor with Graves disease. V usage is TRBV30 and J usage is TRBJ1-6, with 8 bases lining up with TRBD1. The input for sequencing was peripheral blood mononuclear cells (PBMCs), taken when the disease was refractory, from a patient treated with antithyroid drugs. As DNA, the CDR3 is TGTGCCTGGAGTGTAGGGACAGGCCCCCAGCCCCTCCACTTT. Translated: CAWSVGTGPQPLHF. Using reference TRBV30 and TRBJ1-6 for the parts outside the CDR3, the full variable domain is SQTIHQWPATLVQPVGSPLSLECTVEGTSNPNLYWYRQAAGRGLQLLFYSVGIGQISSEVPQNLSASRPQDRQFILSSKKLLLSDSGFYLCAWSVGTGPQPLHFGNGTRLTVT.